This T cell receptor (beta chain) was profiled in a study of T cell responses to AZD1222 COVID-19 vaccine. Looked up from germline, CDR1 is SGHRS and CDR2 is YFSETQ. The CDR3 consists of 16 residues. Between the trimmed V and J ends, which lost 2 bases and 10 bases, there was a span of 19 bases. Study-level points and caveats: Donors were largely white British and mainly female; clonal diversity was possibly underestimated. A rise in Spike-specific TCR breadth and depth followed two AZD1222 doses. Mapped onto spike, vaccine-associated CD4 TCRs spanned it and were dominant at 160-218 and 743-854.

Using immunoSEQ multiplex PCR, the repertoire was profiled, and TCRdb retains in-frame clones only, with some absent. The data hold about 100,000 clones, with around 90% observed a single time. Worth noting for this clone: The target antigen is unknown.

This receptor was taken from an adult in good health. This chain links TRBV5-1 with TRBJ1-6, with D maybe TRBD1 (6 bases). Specimen: peripheral blood, collected on day 0 of AZD1222 vaccination. CDR3 region: CASSFGTRTWGSPLHF. The CDR3 DNA sequence: TGCGCCAGCAGCTTTGGGACACGCACCTGGGGCTCACCCCTCCACTTT.